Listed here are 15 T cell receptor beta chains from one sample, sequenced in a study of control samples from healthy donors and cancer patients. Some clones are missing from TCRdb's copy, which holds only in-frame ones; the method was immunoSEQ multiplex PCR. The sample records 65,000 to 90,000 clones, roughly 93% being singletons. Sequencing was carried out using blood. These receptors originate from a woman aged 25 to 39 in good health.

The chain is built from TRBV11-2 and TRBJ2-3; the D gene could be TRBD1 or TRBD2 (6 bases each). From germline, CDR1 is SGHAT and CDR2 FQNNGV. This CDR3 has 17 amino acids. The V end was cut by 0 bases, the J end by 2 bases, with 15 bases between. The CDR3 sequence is CASSLEIQGLHTDTQYF. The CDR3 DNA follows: TGTGCCAGCAGCTTAGAAATACAGGGACTGCACACAGATACGCAGTATTTT.

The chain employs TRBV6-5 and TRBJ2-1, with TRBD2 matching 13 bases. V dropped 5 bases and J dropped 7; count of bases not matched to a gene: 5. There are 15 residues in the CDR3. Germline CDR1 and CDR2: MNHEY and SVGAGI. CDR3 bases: TGTGCCAGCAGTCAGGGACTAGCGGGGTTGAATGAGCAGTTCTTC. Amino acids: CASSQGLAGLNEQFF.

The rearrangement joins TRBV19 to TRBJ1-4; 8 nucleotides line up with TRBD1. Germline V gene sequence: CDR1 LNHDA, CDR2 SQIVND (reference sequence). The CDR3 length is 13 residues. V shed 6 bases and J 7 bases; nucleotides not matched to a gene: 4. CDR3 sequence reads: CASSLQGVEKLFF. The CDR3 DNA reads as TGTGCCAGTAGCCTACAGGGGGTTGAAAAACTGTTTTTT.

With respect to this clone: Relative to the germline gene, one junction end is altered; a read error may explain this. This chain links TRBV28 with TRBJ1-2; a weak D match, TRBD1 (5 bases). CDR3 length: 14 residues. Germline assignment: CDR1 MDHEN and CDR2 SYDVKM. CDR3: CAGSSGTLNYGYTF. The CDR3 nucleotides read TGTGCCGGCAGTTCAGGGACCCTCAACTATGGCTACACCTTC.

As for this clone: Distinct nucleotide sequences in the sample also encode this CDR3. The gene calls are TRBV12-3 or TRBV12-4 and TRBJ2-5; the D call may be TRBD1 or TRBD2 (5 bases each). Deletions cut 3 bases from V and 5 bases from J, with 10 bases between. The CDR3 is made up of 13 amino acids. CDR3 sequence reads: CASSFRGVETQYF. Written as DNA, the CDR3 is TGTGCCAGCAGTTTTAGGGGAGTGGAGACCCAGTACTTC.

CDR3 nucleotide sequence: TGTGCCAGAACCGGGACTTTTCCCTCTGGGGCCAACGTCCTGACTTTC. Translated: CARTGTFPSGANVLTF. This chain joins TRBV30 and TRBJ2-6, with D perhaps TRBD2 (6 bases). Trimming took 8 bases from V and 0 from J, leaving 17 bases between them. Germline CDR1 GTSNPN, CDR2 SVGIG (reference sequence). The CDR3 runs 16 residues.

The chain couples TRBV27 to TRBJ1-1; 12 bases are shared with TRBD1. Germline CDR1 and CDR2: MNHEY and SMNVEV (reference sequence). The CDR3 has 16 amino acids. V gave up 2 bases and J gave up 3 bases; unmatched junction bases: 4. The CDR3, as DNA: TGTGCCAGCAGTTTAGGGACAGGGGGCTTTTACACTGAAGCTTTCTTT. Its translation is CASSLGTGGFYTEAFF.

CDR3 sequence: CAWSRGTGNTEAFF. DNA of the CDR3: TGTGCCTGGAGCCGGGGGACAGGGAACACTGAAGCTTTCTTT. The chain joins TRBV30 to TRBJ1-1; 8 bases align to TRBD1. Per the germline V gene, CDR1 is GTSNPN and CDR2 is SVGIG (reference sequence). V was pared by 3 bases and J by 1 base, with 4 bases of the junction left unmatched. This CDR3 has 14 amino acids.

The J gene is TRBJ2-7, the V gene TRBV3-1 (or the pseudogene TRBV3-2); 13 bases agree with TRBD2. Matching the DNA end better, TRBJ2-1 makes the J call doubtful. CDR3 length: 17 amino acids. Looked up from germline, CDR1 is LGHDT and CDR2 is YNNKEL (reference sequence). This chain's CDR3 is CASSQNSGTSGTSEQFF. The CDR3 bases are TGTGCCAGCAGCCAAAATTCCGGGACTAGCGGGACAAGTGAGCAGTTCTTC.

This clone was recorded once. The CDR3: CASSPRQGVGNQPQHF. The CDR3 DNA is TGTGCCAGCAGTCCGCGACAGGGGGTGGGCAATCAGCCCCAGCATTTT. The chain employs TRBV2 and TRBJ1-5; 9 bases agree with TRBD1. CDR1 and CDR2 (germline): SNHLY, FYNNEI. J gave up 2 bases and V 5 bases, and 7 bases lay outside the gene matches. This CDR3 contains 16 residues.

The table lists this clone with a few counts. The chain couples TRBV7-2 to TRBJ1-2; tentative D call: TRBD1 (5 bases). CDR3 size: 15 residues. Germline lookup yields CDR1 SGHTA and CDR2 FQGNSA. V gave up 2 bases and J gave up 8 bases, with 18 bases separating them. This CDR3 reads CASSLMLQEQGGYTF. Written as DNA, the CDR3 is TGTGCCAGCAGCTTAATGTTACAGGAGCAAGGGGGCTACACCTTC.

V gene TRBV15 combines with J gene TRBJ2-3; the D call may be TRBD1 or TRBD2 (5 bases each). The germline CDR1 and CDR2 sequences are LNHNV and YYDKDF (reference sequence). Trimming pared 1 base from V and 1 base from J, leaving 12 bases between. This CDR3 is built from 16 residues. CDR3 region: CATSRVRDGGTDTQYF. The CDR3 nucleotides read TGTGCCACCAGCAGAGTGAGGGACGGTGGCACAGATACGCAGTATTTT.

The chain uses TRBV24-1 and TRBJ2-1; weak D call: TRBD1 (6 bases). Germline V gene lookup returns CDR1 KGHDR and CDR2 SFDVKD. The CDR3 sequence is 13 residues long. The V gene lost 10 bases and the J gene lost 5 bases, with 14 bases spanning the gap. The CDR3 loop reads CATERDNHNEQFF. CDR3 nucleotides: TGTGCCACGGAGAGGGACAACCACAATGAGCAGTTCTTC.

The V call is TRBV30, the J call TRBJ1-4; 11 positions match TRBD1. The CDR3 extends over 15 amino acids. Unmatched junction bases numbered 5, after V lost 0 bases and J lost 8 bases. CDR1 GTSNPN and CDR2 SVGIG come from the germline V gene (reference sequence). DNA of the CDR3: TGTGCCTGGAGTGTTGGTGGGACAGGGGGAGAAAAACTGTTTTTT. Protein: CAWSVGGTGGEKLFF.

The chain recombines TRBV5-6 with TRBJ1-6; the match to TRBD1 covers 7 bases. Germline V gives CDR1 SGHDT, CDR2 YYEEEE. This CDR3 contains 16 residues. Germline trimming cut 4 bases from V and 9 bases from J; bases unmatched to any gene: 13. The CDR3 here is CASSARQGRGGSPLHF. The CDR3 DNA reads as TGTGCCAGCAGCGCGCGACAGGGAAGAGGTGGTTCACCCCTCCACTTT.